The text below deals with one TCR beta chain. The data originate from a study of blood T cell repertoires in COVID-19. Whole-study context: The samples span acute and convalescent COVID-19 from the United States, Italy and Spain. The analysed material was cDNA or gDNA that came from T cells, B-cell-depleted T cells, or PBMCs.

Original data processing: Amplified reference gene primers provided the basis for estimating nucleated cell counts. Libraries were prepared by immunoSEQ multiplex PCR; TCRdb keeps only in-frame clonotypes and omits some of them. That table is the source of V, J and clone size, and D and trimming were worked out from the DNA. Of roughly 200,000 clones listed, around 86% are singletons. The origin of this receptor is a man in his forties with acute or convalescent COVID-19. Material: peripheral blood.

The CDR3 region is CATQALGGYGYTF. CDR3 nucleotides: TGTGCCACTCAAGCATTAGGGGGCTATGGCTACACCTTC. The rearrangement joins TRBV12-3 or TRBV12-4 to TRBJ1-2, with D tentatively TRBD1 (6 bases). With 10 bases removed from V and 4 bases from J, the gap between germline ends came to 16 bases. This CDR3 comprises 13 residues.